The 8 T cell receptor beta chains presented below share a single source sample, sequenced in a study of T cell repertoires in cytomegalovirus infection. TCRdb itself ran the reads through MiXCR, one entry per CDR3 protein. The sample records approximately 97,000 distinct CDR3 sequences, 16% being singletons. Sequencing input: PBMCs. Receptors were obtained from a human donor in good health (CMV status not recorded). Some clones in this sample may be carry-over from other donors' samples.

This clonotype has a handful of counts. V is TRBV5-6 and J is TRBJ1-3; D not resolved. This CDR3 is built from 15 residues. Germline V gives CDR1 SGHDT, CDR2 YYEEEE. The germline V and J ends were trimmed by 5 bases and 0 bases, with 12 bases remaining between them. For the CDR3, the DNA is TGTGCCAGCAGTCAGCCAGGCCGCTCTGGAAACACCATATATTTT. Translation: CASSQPGRSGNTIYF.

This clonotype was counted at least ten times. This rearrangement joins TRBV7-2 to TRBJ1-1; TRBD1 agrees at 9 bases. The CDR3 is made up of 15 amino acids. Trimming took 5 bases from V and 5 from J; bases not matched to a gene: 9. Germline loops: CDR1 SGHTA, CDR2 FQGNSA. The CDR3 bases are TGTGCCAGCAGCACCCGGACAGGGGTGGGGACTGAAGCTTTCTTT. Translated, it gives CASSTRTGVGTEAFF.

The chain joins TRBV7-2 to TRBJ2-3; D gene uncertain. Germline-derived CDR1 and CDR2 are SGHTA and FQGNSA. Deletions cut 5 bases from V and 4 bases from J, with 13 bases between. The CDR3 covers 14 residues. The CDR3 sequence: CASSPTPVADTQYF. CDR3 sequence (DNA): TGTGCCAGCAGCCCAACGCCCGTCGCAGATACGCAGTATTTT.

The sample holds many counts of this clonotype. The V and J genes are TRBV6-2 or TRBV6-3 and TRBJ1-5; tentative D call: TRBD1 (5 bases). The length of the CDR3 is 13 residues. Germline V gene data show CDR1 as MNHEY and CDR2 as SVGEGT. V shed 11 bases and J shed 4 bases, with 15 bases lying between them. DNA of the CDR3: TGTGCCTCAGCCGGGGACGGGAATCAGCCCCAGCATTTT. It is translated as CASAGDGNQPQHF.

This clonotype was recorded a few times. The J gene is TRBJ2-2, the V gene TRBV5-4, with D uncertain. Germline V gene sequence: CDR1 SGHNT, CDR2 YYREEE (reference sequence). The ends were cut back, 0 bases at V and 1 base at J, with 7 bases in the middle. The CDR3 is made up of 15 amino acids. Written as DNA, the CDR3 is TGTGCCAGCAGCTTGGATCAGGAGAACACCGGGGAGCTGTTTTTT. Amino acids: CASSLDQENTGELFF.

This clonotype was seen many times. V gene TRBV6-1 combines with J gene TRBJ2-7; 14 bases are a match to TRBD2. Germline CDR1 reads MNHNS; CDR2 reads SASEGT. The CDR3 totals 13 residues. J gave up 7 bases and V 10 bases, and 6 bases lay outside the gene matches. Written as DNA, the CDR3 is TGTGCCATCCGACTAGCGGGGGGGCCGGAGCAGTACTTC. Amino acid sequence: CAIRLAGGPEQYF.

This chain uses TRBV12-3 or TRBV12-4 with TRBJ1-2; D remains ambiguous. Trimming cost V 2 bases and J 5 bases, with 9 bases left between them. The CDR3 spans 13 residues. CDR3 nucleotides: TGTGCCAGCAGTTTAAACAGTTTGTATGGCTACACCTTC. This gives the protein CASSLNSLYGYTF.

This clonotype appeared a few times. This rearrangement joins TRBV2 to TRBJ1-5; D gene uncertain. The V and J ends lost 3 bases and 4 bases respectively, with 10 bases between them. The CDR3 extends over 14 amino acids. Germline CDR1 and CDR2: SNHLY and FYNNEI. The CDR3, as DNA: TGTGCCAGCAGTGACTCGGCAGGAAATCAGCCCCAGCATTTT. It codes for CASSDSAGNQPQHF.